The 27 T cell receptor beta chains below all came from one sample that was sequenced in a study of Tregs in tolerant kidney transplant recipients. Assay: immunoSEQ multiplex PCR; the TCRdb copy retains only in-frame clones and omits some. The data show under 95,000 clones, with around 93% seen just once and around 0.32% held by the top ten. The sequenced sample was Tregs from blood, obtained before the transplant. These TCRs come from a human donor who received a combined kidney and bone marrow transplant.

The chain carries TRBV6-5 and TRBJ2-5; D possibly corresponds to TRBD2 (5 bases). The J call may be in error: the DNA end matches TRBJ2-7 better. Germline CDR1 is MNHEY and CDR2 is SVGAGI. There are 14 residues in the CDR3. CDR3 coding DNA: TGTGCCAGCAGTTACTCGAGCGGAACCTACGAGCAGTACTTC. Amino acid sequence: CASSYSSGTYEQYF.

The chain has TRBV18 and TRBJ1-1, with D tentatively TRBD1 (6 bases). V dropped 0 bases and J dropped 0 bases, with 11 bases sitting between them. CDR3 length equals 16 residues. Germline lookup yields CDR1 KGHSH and CDR2 LQKENI. CDR3 sequence: CASSPPKGGMNTEAFF. Written as DNA, the CDR3 is TGTGCCAGCTCACCACCGAAGGGGGGGATGAACACTGAAGCTTTCTTT.

The chain recombines TRBV13 with TRBJ2-1; TRBD2 matches 7 bases. The CDR3 length is 15 residues. The V gene end was trimmed by 2 bases and the J gene end by 6 bases; junction bases not matched to a gene: 7. Germline V gene sequence: CDR1 PRHDT, CDR2 FYEKMQ (reference sequence). The DNA of the CDR3 is TGTGCCAGCAGCTTAACCGGGGGGAGAAGCAATGAGCAGTTCTTC. Translating gives CASSLTGGRSNEQFF.

This chain links TRBV7-9 with TRBJ1-6, with 12 bases aligning to TRBD1. The CDR3 consists of 15 residues. CDR1 is SEHNR and CDR2 is FQNEAQ in the germline V gene (reference sequence). The ends lost 3 bases at V and 8 bases at J; junction bases unmatched: 2. The CDR3 coding sequence is TGTGCCAGCAGCTTGGGACAGGGGGCAGATTCACCCCTCCACTTT. The encoded protein is CASSLGQGADSPLHF.

There are a few counts of this clone. The chain is built from TRBV7-9 and TRBJ2-7, with D perhaps given as TRBD1 or TRBD2 (5 bases each). Germline-derived CDR1 and CDR2 are SEHNR and FQNEAQ (reference sequence). This CDR3 is 13 amino acids long. Deletions cut 0 bases from V and 4 bases from J, with 7 bases between. DNA of the CDR3: TGTGCCAGCAGCTTAGCGGGGGTATACGAGCAGTACTTC. Residues: CASSLAGVYEQYF.

The chain has TRBV5-4 and TRBJ1-1, with D uncertain. The V gene lost 7 bases and the J gene lost 0 bases, with 10 bases spanning the gap. This CDR3 has 13 residues. Germline V gene data show CDR1 as SGHNT and CDR2 as YYREEE (reference sequence). CDR3 nucleotide sequence: TGTGCCAGCCAACAAGACCTGAACACTGAAGCTTTCTTT. This gives the protein CASQQDLNTEAFF.

The chain uses TRBV15 and TRBJ1-2, with 8 bases fitting TRBD1. The germline V gene has CDR1 LNHNV and CDR2 YYDKDF (reference sequence). The CDR3 sequence is 15 residues long. V lost 4 bases, J lost 4 bases, and 8 bases stayed unmatched. The CDR3 DNA reads as TGTGCCACCAGCAAGGACAGGGAGGTCGGCTATGGCTACACCTTC. This translates into CATSKDREVGYGYTF.

V and J are TRBV18 and TRBJ2-2; 12 nucleotides align to TRBD2. Trimming cost V 2 bases and J 3 bases; bases outside gene matches: 7. The CDR3 is made up of 18 amino acids. The germline V gene has CDR1 KGHSH and CDR2 LQKENI. DNA for the CDR3: TGTGCCAGCTCACCAAAACTAGCGGGAGGTTCCGACACCGGGGAGCTGTTTTTT. Protein: CASSPKLAGGSDTGELFF. Based on the CDR3 plus reference TRBV18 and TRBJ2-2, the full variable domain is NAGVMQNPRHLVRRRGQEARLRCSPMKGHSHVYWYRQLPEEGLKFMVYLQKENIIDESGMPKERFSAEFPKEGPSILRIQQVVRGDSAAYFCASSPKLAGGSDTGELFFGEGSRLTVL.

In its sample, this clone was seen once. V is TRBV21-1 and J is TRBJ1-1. TRBV21-1 is marked as a pseudogene. This CDR3 spans 14 amino acids. CDR3 region: CASSWDRRNTEAFF. The DNA of the CDR3 is TGTGCCAGCAGCTGGGACCGTCGGAACACTGAAGCTTTCTTT.

The chain employs TRBV4-1 and TRBJ1-1, with 9 bases identical to TRBD1. V shed 1 base and J 0 bases; nucleotides not matched to a gene: 6. The CDR3 has 17 amino acids. CDR1 and CDR2 from the germline V gene are MGHRA and YSYEKL. The CDR3: CASSQVLDRGMNTEAFF. CDR3 in DNA: TGCGCCAGCAGCCAAGTTCTGGACAGGGGCATGAACACTGAAGCTTTCTTT.

The chain carries TRBV29-1 and TRBJ2-1; a weak D match, TRBD2 (5 bases). The V end lost 0 bases, the J end lost 8 bases, and 14 bases lay between the germline ends. This CDR3 comprises 14 residues. Germline-derived CDR1 and CDR2 are SQVTM and ANQGSEA. The CDR3 spells CSVEDPASPHEQFF. CDR3 nucleotide sequence: TGCAGCGTTGAAGATCCGGCTAGCCCCCATGAGCAGTTCTTC.

The rearrangement links TRBV11-2 to TRBJ2-1; D is uncertain. V was clipped by 0 bases and J by 4 bases, with 10 bases between them. Germline V lookup: CDR1 SGHAT, CDR2 FQNNGV. The CDR3 totals 15 residues. As DNA, the CDR3 is TGTGCCAGCAGCTTAGATCTCGTTGCTTACAATGAGCAGTTCTTC. It is translated as CASSLDLVAYNEQFF.

The V gene is TRBV19, the J gene TRBJ2-2; 8 bases are shared with TRBD1. The germline V gene encodes CDR1 LNHDA and CDR2 SQIVND (reference sequence). The V gene end was trimmed by 6 bases and the J gene end by 2 bases; junction bases not matched to a gene: 11. The CDR3 is made up of 17 amino acids. CDR3: CASRAGGRHLNTGELFF. The CDR3 coding sequence is TGTGCCAGTAGGGCAGGGGGCCGACACCTTAACACCGGGGAGCTGTTTTTT.

The chain links TRBV18 to TRBJ2-5; 9 bases line up with TRBD2. CDR1 and CDR2 (germline): KGHSH, LQKENI. After removal of 4 bases from V and 3 bases from J, the junction contained 6 bases not matched to a gene. This CDR3 spans 15 amino acids. The CDR3 region is CASSLRLAVEETQYF. The CDR3 DNA reads as TGTGCCAGCTCACTCCGACTAGCGGTTGAAGAGACCCAGTACTTC.

This chain joins TRBV30 and TRBJ1-5, with no clear D. There are 12 residues in the CDR3. V dropped 1 base and J dropped 12 bases, with 13 bases sitting between them. Germline V gene lookup returns CDR1 GTSNPN and CDR2 SVGIG (reference sequence). The CDR3 DNA reads as TGTGCCTGGAGTGGGGGAGGAGGACTCCAGCATTTT. This translates into CAWSGGGGLQHF.

The chain is built from TRBV5-1 and TRBJ1-6; D possibly corresponds to TRBD1 (5 bases). CDR1 and CDR2 from the germline V gene are SGHRS and YFSETQ. The V end lost 0 bases, the J end lost 8 bases, and 12 bases lay between the germline ends. The CDR3 is made up of 15 amino acids. The DNA for the CDR3 is TGCGCCAGCAGCTTGGTTTCAGGGAGGGATTCACCCCTCCACTTT. Protein: CASSLVSGRDSPLHF.

This rearrangement joins TRBV2 to TRBJ1-2, with 7 bases identical to TRBD1. The CDR3 runs 15 residues. Trimming took 4 bases from V and 8 from J; bases not matched to a gene: 13. Germline CDR1 reads SNHLY; CDR2 reads FYNNEI. The CDR3 loop is CASSAVNRGSRGYTF. CDR3 nucleotides: TGTGCCAGCAGTGCCGTCAACAGGGGATCAAGAGGCTACACCTTC.

This chain uses TRBV10-1 with TRBJ1-1, with TRBD1 matching 8 bases. The germline CDR1 and CDR2 sequences are WNHNN and SYGVQD (reference sequence). This CDR3 spans 13 amino acids. Losses at the gene ends were 2 bases for V and 4 bases for J; bases not matched to a gene: 0. The chain's CDR3 is CASSEGQGTEAFF. As DNA, the CDR3 is TGCGCCAGCAGTGAGGGACAGGGCACTGAAGCTTTCTTT.

Only one count was recorded for this clone. The rearrangement uses TRBV28 and TRBJ2-7; D perhaps matches TRBD1 (6 bases). Germline values: CDR1 MDHEN, CDR2 SYDVKM. V dropped 3 bases and J dropped 6 bases, with 18 bases sitting between them. The CDR3 consists of 15 residues. CDR3 loop: CASSFSDPRGGEQYF. The CDR3 region has the DNA TGTGCCAGCAGTTTCTCTGACCCCAGGGGCGGCGAGCAGTACTTC.

V and J are TRBV19 and TRBJ2-5, with a possible D match to TRBD1 (6 bases). Looked up from germline, CDR1 is LNHDA and CDR2 is SQIVND (reference sequence). This CDR3 spans 14 amino acids. V dropped 9 bases and J dropped 1 base, with 15 bases sitting between them. The CDR3, as DNA: TGTGCCAGCCGCCGGGGACACCGCCAAGAGACCCAGTACTTC. Its protein product is CASRRGHRQETQYF.

The V call is TRBV7-3, the J call TRBJ2-3; a weak D match, TRBD1 (5 bases). Trimming took off 5 bases at V and 1 base at J, with 16 bases between the two ends. The germline CDR1 and CDR2 sequences are SGHTA and FQGTGA. The CDR3 is 16 amino acids. CDR3 DNA: TGTGCCAGCAGCCAAGGAGTCGACAGTCGCACAGATACGCAGTATTTT. This encodes CASSQGVDSRTDTQYF.

Of note for this clone: This same CDR3 is encoded by further DNA sequences in the sample. The rearrangement joins TRBV7-3 to TRBJ2-1, with 8 bases identical to TRBD2. The V segment lost 2 bases and the J segment 9 bases; nucleotides outside the gene matches: 9. The CDR3 sequence is 15 residues long. Germline values: CDR1 SGHTA, CDR2 FQGTGA. CDR3 in DNA: TGTGCCAGCAGCTTAGTCCCAGCGGGAGTAGGTGAGCAGTTCTTC. Residues: CASSLVPAGVGEQFF.

The gene calls are TRBV5-1 and TRBJ2-5, with TRBD2 matching 15 bases. The CDR3 extends over 17 amino acids. CDR1 and CDR2 (germline): SGHRS, YFSETQ. V was pared by 3 bases and J by 4 bases, with 7 bases of the junction left unmatched. The CDR3, as DNA: TGCGCCAGCAGCTCAGCTGGGACTAGCGGGAGGTTAGAGACCCAGTACTTC. Translating it yields CASSSAGTSGRLETQYF.

In nucleotides, the CDR3 is TGTGCCAGCAGCTTCCCATTCACAGATACGCAGTATTTT. Translating it yields CASSFPFTDTQYF. This chain connects TRBV5-8 to TRBJ2-3; D not certain. The CDR3 has 13 amino acids. Trimming took 2 bases from V and 2 from J, leaving 6 bases between them. In germline, CDR1 is SGHTS, CDR2 YDEGEE.

This chain joins TRBV6-1 and TRBJ2-1; 8 nucleotides align to TRBD1. Looked up from germline, CDR1 is MNHNS and CDR2 is SASEGT. The CDR3 has 16 amino acids. Trimming removed 2 bases from V and 1 base from J; junction bases left unmatched: 4. CDR3 DNA: TGTGCCAGCAGTGAAAGACAGGGGAGGTCCTACAATGAGCAGTTCTTC. This sequence encodes CASSERQGRSYNEQFF.

This chain joins TRBV28 and TRBJ1-5; no definite D call. V shed 2 bases and J shed 7 bases, with 9 bases lying between them. The CDR3 extends over 13 amino acids. Germline CDR1 is MDHEN and CDR2 is SYDVKM. The chain's CDR3 is CASSLGRNQPQHF. CDR3 in DNA: TGTGCCAGCAGTTTAGGGAGGAACCAGCCCCAGCATTTT.

This chain uses TRBV28 with TRBJ1-5, with D maybe TRBD1 (6 bases). The germline CDR1 and CDR2 sequences are MDHEN and SYDVKM. This CDR3 spans 16 amino acids. V lost 9 bases, J lost 1 base, and 19 bases lay in between. CDR3 residues: CASRHHGTSSNQPQHF. The CDR3, as DNA: TGTGCCAGTAGGCACCACGGGACATCAAGCAATCAGCCCCAGCATTTT.